Listed below are T cell receptor beta chains from one sample, sequenced in a study of cytomegalovirus exposure and HLA in healthy donors. Sequencing was performed with immunoSEQ multiplex PCR; in TCRdb, only in-frame clones are kept and a portion is missing. The sample lists approximately 150,000 clones, roughly four fifths occurring once. Sequenced input: PBMCs. The source is a girl aged 5-17 years in good health and CMV-seropositive. Each CDR3 is given with its conserved first and last residue. A D gene is named only where the DNA matches it firmly.

TRBV2 | TRBD1 | CAGRGDSTEAFF
TRBV6-1 | . | CASSEAARGDYGYTF
TRBV4-1 | . | CASSQVQGGEQYF
TRBV7-9 | TRBD1 | CASSYRGSYNSPLHF
TRBV10-3 | . | CAISDRDRMNYGYTF
TRBV7-3 | . | CASSLTRGETQYF
TRBV6-1 | . | CASRRTVKAFF
TRBV9 | TRBD1 | CASSVGQGAQNIQYF
TRBV29-1 | TRBD1 | CSVEGPGGSYGYTF
TRBV5-8 | . | CASTLDGLNYGYTF
TRBV5-1 | TRBD1 | CASRSRGTGISEQYF
TRBV27 | TRBD2 | CASSALLAGGPYEQFF
TRBV7-7 | TRBD2 | CASSWDYRSRELFF
TRBV2 | . | CASREQGNSNQPQHF
TRBV6-1 | . | CASSGGFVRGNTIYF
TRBV5-5 | TRBD1 | CASSTDRGNTEAFF